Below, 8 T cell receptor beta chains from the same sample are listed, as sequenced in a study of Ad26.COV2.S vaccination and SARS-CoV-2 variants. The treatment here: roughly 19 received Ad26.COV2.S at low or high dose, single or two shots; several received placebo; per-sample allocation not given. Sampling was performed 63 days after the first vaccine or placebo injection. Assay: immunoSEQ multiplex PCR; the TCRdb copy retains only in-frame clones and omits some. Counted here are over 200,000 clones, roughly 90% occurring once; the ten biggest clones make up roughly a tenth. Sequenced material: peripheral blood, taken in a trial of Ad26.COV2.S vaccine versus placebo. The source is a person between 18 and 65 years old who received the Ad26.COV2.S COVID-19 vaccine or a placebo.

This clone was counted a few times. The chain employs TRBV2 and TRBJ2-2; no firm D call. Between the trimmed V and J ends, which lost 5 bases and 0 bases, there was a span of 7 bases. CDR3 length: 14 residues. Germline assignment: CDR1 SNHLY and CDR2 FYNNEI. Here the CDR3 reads CASSSNANTGELFF. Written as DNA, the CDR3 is TGTGCCAGCAGTTCTAACGCGAACACCGGGGAGCTGTTTTTT.

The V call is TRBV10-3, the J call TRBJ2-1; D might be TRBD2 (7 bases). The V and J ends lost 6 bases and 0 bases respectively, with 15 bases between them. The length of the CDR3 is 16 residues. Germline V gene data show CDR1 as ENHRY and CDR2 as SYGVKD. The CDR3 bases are TGTGCCATCAGGGGAGGGGGGGATACCTCCTACAATGAGCAGTTCTTC. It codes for CAIRGGGDTSYNEQFF.

The CDR3 spells CASSQAGGPRMNTEAFF. CDR3 in DNA: TGTGCCAGCAGCCAAGCCGGGGGGCCTCGCATGAACACTGAAGCTTTCTTT. The chain carries TRBV3-1 (or the pseudogene TRBV3-2) and TRBJ1-1; TRBD1 might be the D (6 bases). Germline loops: CDR1 LGHDT, CDR2 YNNKEL (reference sequence). The V end was cut by 1 base, the J end by 0 bases, with 15 bases between. There are 17 residues in the CDR3.

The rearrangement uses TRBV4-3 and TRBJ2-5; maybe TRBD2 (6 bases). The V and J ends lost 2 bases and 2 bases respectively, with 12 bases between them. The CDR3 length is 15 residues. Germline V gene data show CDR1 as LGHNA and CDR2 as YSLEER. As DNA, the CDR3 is TGCGCCAGCAGCCAATTATCAGGACTACAAGAGACCCAGTACTTC. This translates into CASSQLSGLQETQYF.

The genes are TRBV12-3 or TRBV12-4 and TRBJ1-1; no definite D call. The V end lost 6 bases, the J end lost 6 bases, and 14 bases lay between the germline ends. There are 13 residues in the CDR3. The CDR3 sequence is CASSPDGGSEAFF. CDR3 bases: TGTGCCAGCAGCCCCGATGGCGGGTCTGAAGCTTTCTTT.

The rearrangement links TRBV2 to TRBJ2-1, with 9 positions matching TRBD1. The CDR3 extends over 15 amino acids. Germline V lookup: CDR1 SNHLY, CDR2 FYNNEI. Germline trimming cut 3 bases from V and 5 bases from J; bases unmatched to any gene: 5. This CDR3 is CASSENRGLDNEQFF. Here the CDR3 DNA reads TGTGCCAGCAGTGAGAACAGGGGGCTTGACAATGAGCAGTTCTTC.

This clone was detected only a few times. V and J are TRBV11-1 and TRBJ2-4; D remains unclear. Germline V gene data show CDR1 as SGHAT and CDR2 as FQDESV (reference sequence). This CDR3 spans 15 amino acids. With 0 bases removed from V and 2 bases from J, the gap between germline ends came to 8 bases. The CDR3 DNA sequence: TGTGCCAGCAGCTTAGCGCCGGGTCCCAAAAACATTCAGTACTTC. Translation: CASSLAPGPKNIQYF.

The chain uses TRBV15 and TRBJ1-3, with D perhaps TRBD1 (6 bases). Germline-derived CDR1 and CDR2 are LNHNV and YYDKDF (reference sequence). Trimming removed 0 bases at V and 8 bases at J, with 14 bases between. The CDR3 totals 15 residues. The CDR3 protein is CATSRDVGAGDTIYF. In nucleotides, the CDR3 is TGTGCCACCAGCAGAGATGTGGGGGCGGGAGACACCATATATTTT. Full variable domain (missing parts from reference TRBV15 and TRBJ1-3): DAMVIQNPRYQVTQFGKPVTLSCSQTLNHNVMYWYQQKSSQAPKLLFHYYDKDFNNEADTPDNFQSRRPNTSFCFLDIRSPGLGDTAMYLCATSRDVGAGDTIYFGEGSWLTVV.